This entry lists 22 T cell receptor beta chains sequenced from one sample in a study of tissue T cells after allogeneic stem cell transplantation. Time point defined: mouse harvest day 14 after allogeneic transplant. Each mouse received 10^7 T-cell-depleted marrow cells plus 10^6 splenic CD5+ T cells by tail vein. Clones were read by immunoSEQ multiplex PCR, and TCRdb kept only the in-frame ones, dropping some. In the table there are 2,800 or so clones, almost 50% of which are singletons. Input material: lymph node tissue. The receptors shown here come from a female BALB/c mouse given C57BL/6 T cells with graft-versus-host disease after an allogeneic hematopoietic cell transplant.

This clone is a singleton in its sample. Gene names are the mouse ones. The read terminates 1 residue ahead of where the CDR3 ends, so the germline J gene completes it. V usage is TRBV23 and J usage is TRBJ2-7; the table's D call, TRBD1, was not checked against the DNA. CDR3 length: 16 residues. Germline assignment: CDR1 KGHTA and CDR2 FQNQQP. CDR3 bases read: TGCTCCAGCAGTCAAAGGACAGGGGGGAGCTCCTATGAACAGTAC. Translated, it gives CSSSQRTGGSSYEQY. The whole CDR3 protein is CSSSQRTGGSSYEQYF.

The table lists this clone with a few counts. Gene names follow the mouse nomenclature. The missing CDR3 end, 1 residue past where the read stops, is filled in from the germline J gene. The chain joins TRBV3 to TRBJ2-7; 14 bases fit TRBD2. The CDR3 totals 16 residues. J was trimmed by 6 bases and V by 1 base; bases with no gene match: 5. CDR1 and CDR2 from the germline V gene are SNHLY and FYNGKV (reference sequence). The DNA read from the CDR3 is TGTGCCAGCAGCTTAGAGGGGGACTGGGGGGGCGGTGAACAGTAC. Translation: CASSLEGDWGGGEQY. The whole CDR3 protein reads CASSLEGDWGGGEQYF. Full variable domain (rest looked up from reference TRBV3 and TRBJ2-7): GPKVLQIPSHQIIDMGQMVTLNCDPVSNHLYFYWYKQILGQQMEFLVNFYNGKVMEKSKLFKDQFSVERPDGSYFTLKIQPTALEDSAVYFCASSLEGDWGGGEQYFGPGTRLTVL.

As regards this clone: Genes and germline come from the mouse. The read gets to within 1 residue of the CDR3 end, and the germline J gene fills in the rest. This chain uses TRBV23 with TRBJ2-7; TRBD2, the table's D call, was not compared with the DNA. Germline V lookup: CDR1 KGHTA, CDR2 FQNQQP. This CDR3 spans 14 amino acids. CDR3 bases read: TGCTCCAGCAGTCAAAGGACTGGGGACTATGAACAGTAC. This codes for CSSSQRTGDYEQY. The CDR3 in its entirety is CSSSQRTGDYEQYF.

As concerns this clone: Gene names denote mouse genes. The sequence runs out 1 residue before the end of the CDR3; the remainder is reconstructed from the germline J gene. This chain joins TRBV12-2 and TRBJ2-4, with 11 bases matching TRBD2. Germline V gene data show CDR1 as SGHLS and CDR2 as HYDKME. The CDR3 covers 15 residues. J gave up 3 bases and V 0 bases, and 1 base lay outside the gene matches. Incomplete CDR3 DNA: TGTGCCAGCTCTCTCACTGGGGGGGCCCAAAACACCTTGTAC. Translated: CASSLTGGAQNTLY. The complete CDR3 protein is CASSLTGGAQNTLYF.

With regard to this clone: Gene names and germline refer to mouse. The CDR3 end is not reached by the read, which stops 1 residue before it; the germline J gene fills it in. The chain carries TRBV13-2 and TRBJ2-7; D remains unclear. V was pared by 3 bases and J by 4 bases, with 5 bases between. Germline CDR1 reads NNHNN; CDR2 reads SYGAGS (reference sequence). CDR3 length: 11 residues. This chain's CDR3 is CASGGNYEQYF. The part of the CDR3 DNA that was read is TGTGCCAGCGGTGGCAATTATGAACAGTAC.

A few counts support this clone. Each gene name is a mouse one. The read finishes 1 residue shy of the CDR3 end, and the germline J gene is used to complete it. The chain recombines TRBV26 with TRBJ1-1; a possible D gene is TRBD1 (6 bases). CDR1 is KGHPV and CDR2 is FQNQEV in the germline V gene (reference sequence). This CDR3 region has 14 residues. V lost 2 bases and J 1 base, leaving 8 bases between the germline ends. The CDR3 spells CASSLVQGNTEVFF. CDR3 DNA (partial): TGTGCCAGCAGTCTGGTACAGGGAAACACAGAAGTCTTC.

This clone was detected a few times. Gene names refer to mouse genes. CDR3 loop: CASSQGLGGSYEQYF. CDR3 DNA, as far as it was read: TGTGCCAGCAGCCAAGGACTGGGGGGATCCTATGAACAGTAC. The chain couples TRBV5 to TRBJ2-7; 10 positions match TRBD2. The observed sequence ends 1 residue before the CDR3 terminus, with the missing tail filled in from the germline J gene. V shed 1 base and J 1 base; nucleotides not matched to a gene: 1. The CDR3 covers 15 residues. The germline gives CDR1 LGHNA, CDR2 YNLKQL (reference sequence).

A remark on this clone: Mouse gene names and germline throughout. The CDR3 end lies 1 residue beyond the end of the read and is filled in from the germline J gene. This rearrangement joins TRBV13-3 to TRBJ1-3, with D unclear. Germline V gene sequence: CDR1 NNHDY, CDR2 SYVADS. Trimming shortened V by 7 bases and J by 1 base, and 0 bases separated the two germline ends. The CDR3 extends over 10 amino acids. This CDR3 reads CASSGNTLYF. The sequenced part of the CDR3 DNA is TGTGCCAGCTCTGGAAATACGCTCTAT.

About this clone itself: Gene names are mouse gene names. The CDR3 loop reads CASIQGANTEVFF. The sequenced CDR3 bases are TGTGCCAGCATTCAGGGGGCGAACACAGAAGTCTTC. The rearrangement links TRBV26 to TRBJ1-1; 8 bases align to TRBD1. The read halts 1 residue ahead of the CDR3 end, with the missing end drawn from the germline J gene. The CDR3 length is 13 residues. The V segment lost 7 bases and the J segment 1 base; nucleotides outside the gene matches: 2. Germline CDR1 is KGHPV and CDR2 is FQNQEV (reference sequence).

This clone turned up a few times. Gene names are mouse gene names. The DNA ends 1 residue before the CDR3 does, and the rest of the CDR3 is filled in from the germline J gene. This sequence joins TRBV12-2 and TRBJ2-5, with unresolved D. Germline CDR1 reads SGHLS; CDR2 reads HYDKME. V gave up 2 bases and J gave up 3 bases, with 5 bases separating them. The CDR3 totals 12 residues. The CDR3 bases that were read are TGTGCCAGCTCTCGGCATCAAGACACCCAGTAC. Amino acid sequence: CASSRHQDTQY. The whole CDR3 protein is CASSRHQDTQYF.

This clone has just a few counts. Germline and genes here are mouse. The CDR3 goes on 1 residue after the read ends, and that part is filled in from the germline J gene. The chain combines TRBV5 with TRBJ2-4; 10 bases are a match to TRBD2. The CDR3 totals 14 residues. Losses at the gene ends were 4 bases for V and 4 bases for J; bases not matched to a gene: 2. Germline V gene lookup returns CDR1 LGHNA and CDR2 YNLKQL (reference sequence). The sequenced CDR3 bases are TGTGCCAGCAGCCTCGGGACTGGGGAAAACACCTTGTAC. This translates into CASSLGTGENTLY. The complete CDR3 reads CASSLGTGENTLYF.

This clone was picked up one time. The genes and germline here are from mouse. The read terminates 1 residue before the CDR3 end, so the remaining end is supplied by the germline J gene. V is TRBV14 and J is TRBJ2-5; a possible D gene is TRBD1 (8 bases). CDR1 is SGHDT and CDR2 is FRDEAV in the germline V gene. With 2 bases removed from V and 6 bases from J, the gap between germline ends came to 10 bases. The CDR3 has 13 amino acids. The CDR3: CASSLQGGDTQYF. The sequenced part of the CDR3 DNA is TGTGCCAGCAGTTTACAGGGGGGGGACACCCAGTAC. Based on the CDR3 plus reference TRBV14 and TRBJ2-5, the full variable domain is EAGVTQSPRYAVLQEGQAVSFWCDPISGHDTLYWYQQPRDQGPQLLVYFRDEAVIDNSQLPSDRFSAVRPKGTNSTLKIQSAKQGDTATYLCASSLQGGDTQYFGPGTRLLVL.

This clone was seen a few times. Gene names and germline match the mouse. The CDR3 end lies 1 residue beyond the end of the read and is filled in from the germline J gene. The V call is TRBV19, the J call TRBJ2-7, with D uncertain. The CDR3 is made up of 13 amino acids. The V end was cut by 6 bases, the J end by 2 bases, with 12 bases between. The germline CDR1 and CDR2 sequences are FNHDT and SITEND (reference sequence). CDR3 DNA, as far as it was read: TGTGCCAGCAATCCGCGGGGTCCCTATGAACAGTAC. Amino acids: CASNPRGPYEQY. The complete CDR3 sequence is CASNPRGPYEQYF.

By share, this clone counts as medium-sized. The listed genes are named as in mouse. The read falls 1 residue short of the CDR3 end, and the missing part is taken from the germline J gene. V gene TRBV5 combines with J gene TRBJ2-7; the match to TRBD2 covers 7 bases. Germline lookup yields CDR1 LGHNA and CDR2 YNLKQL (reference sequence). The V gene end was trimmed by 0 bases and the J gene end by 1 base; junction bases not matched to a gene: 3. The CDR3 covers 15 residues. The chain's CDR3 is CASSQDLGGSYEQYF. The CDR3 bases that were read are TGTGCCAGCAGCCAAGATTTGGGGGGTTCCTATGAACAGTAC.

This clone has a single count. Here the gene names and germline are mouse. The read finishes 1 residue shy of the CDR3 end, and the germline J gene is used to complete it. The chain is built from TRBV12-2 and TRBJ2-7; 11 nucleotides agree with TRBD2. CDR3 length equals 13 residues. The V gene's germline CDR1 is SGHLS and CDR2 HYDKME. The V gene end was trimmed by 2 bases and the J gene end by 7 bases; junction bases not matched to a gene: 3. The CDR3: CASSPGLGVEQYF. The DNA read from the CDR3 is TGTGCCAGCTCTCCGGGACTGGGGGTGGAACAGTAC.

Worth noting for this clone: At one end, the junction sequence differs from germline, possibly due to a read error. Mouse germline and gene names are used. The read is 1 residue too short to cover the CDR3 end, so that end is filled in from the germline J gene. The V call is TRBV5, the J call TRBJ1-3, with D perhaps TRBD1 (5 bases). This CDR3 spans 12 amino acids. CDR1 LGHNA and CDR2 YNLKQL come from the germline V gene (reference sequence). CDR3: CQQPGTGNTLYF. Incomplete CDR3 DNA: TGCCAGCAGCCAGGGACTGGAAATACGCTCTAT.

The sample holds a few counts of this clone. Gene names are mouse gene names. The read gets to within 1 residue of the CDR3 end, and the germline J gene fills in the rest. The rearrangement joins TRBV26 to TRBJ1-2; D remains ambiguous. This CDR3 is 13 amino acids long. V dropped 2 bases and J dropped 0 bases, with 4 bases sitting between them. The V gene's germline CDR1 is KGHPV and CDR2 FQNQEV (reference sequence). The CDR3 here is CASSLRTNSDYTF. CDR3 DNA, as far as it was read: TGTGCCAGCAGTCTGAGGACAAACTCCGACTACACC.

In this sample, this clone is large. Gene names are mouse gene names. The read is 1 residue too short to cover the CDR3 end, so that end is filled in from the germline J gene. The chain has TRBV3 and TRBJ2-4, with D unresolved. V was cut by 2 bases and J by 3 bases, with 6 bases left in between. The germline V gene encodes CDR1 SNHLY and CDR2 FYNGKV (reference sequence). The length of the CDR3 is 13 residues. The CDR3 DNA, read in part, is TGTGCCAGCAGCTTAAAAGGACAAAACACCTTGTAC. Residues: CASSLKGQNTLY. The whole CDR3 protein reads CASSLKGQNTLYF.

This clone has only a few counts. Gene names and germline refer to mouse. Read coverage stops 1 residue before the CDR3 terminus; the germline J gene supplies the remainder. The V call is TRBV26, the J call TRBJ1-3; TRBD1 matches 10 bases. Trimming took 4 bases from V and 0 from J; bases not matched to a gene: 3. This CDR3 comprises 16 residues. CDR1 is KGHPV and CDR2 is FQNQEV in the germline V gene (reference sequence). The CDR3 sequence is CASSPGQGHSGNTLYF. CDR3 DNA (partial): TGTGCCAGCAGTCCGGGACAGGGGCATTCTGGAAATACGCTCTAT.

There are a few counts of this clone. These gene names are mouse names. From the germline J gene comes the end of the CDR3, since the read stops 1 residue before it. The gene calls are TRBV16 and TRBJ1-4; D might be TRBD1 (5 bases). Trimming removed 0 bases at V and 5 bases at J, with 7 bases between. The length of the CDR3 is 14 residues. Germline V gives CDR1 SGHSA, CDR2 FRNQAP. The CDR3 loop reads CASSLEGVNERLFF. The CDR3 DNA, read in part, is TGTGCAAGCAGCTTAGAGGGGGTAAACGAAAGATTATTT.

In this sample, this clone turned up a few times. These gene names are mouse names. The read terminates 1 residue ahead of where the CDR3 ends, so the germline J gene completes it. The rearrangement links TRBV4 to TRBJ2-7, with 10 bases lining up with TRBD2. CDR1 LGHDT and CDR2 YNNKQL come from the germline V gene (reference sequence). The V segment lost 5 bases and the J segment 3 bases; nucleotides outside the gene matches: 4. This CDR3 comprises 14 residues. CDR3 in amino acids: CASSQGLGYYEQYF. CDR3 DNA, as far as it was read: TGTGCCAGCAGCCAGGGACTGGGGTACTATGAACAGTAC.

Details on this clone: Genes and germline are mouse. The sequenced CDR3 bases are TGTGCCAGCAGCCGACAGAAAAACACCTTGTAC. Its protein is CASSRQKNTLY. The whole CDR3 protein reads CASSRQKNTLYF. This chain links TRBV3 with TRBJ2-4; TRBD1 is a possible D gene (5 bases). The read stops 1 residue short of the end of the CDR3; the missing end is completed from the germline J gene. Germline CDR1 and CDR2: SNHLY and FYNGKV (reference sequence). Trimming pared 5 bases from V and 4 bases from J, leaving 7 bases between. This CDR3 spans 12 amino acids.